Listed below are T cell receptor beta chains from one sample, sequenced in a study of shared clonotypes between healthy human individuals. The method was immunoSEQ multiplex PCR; TCRdb's version includes in-frame clones alone and lacks a portion of them. Among approximately 500,000 clones, almost 97% were seen once, and the ten largest hold 0.06%. Input material: naive CD4+ T cells sorted from blood. The receptors were sampled from a woman in her 30s in good health. The CDR3 runs from the conserved cysteine through the conserved F or W. The D gene is left open where the match is weak. Size values are once, few and many counts, or a class for expanded clones, and some rows have none.

TRBD1,NA,TRBV6-5,TRBJ2-1,CASSYLPTGYNEQFF
NA,NA,TRBV19,TRBJ2-3,CASSQKQGSPISTQYF
TRBD1,NA,TRBV4-1,TRBJ2-4,CASSHPGTDPQNIQYF
TRBD1,NA,TRBV5-6,TRBJ1-2,CASSRGTGRSGYTF
NA,NA,TRBV15,TRBJ2-7,CATSRDYQSPGNF
NA,NA,TRBV5-8,TRBJ2-7,CASSLGPGDEQYF
TRBD2,NA,TRBV15,TRBJ2-4,CATSRGPRGGLWDIQYF
NA,NA,TRBV18,TRBJ1-3,CASSPTGAGNTIYF
TRBD1,NA,TRBV14,TRBJ1-4,CASSRQGAANEKLFF
NA,NA,TRBV12-5,TRBJ2-5,CASGPPGHLQETQYF
TRBD1,NA,TRBV27,TRBJ1-2,CASKETGPSYGYTF
NA,NA,TRBV7-2,TRBJ2-5,CASSLVPHVQAAQYF
TRBD2,NA,TRBV7-2,TRBJ2-1,CASSLSVAGGYNEQFF
TRBD2,NA,TRBV10-3,TRBJ2-1,CAISERAGVGSEQFF
NA,NA,TRBV9,TRBJ2-5,CASSLRGGKEGETQYF
NA,NA,TRBV18,TRBJ2-2,CASSPRNTGELFF
TRBD2,once,TRBV19,TRBJ2-1,CASSIDPLAGAGHNEQFF
TRBD1,NA,TRBV25-1,TRBJ1-1,CAGTPLDRANTEAFF
NA,NA,TRBV12-2,TRBJ1-4,CASREVRVNEKLFF
NA,NA,TRBV7-2,TRBJ2-7,CASRLLAGVADEQYF
TRBD1,NA,TRBV30,TRBJ1-5,CAWSTLAGGGQPQHF
TRBD2,NA,TRBV6-1,TRBJ2-7,CASSGGSSYEQYF
NA,NA,TRBV9,TRBJ1-5,CASSSGVGERQPQHF
NA,NA,TRBV5-4,TRBJ1-2,CASKRSGGYTF
TRBD2,NA,TRBV18,TRBJ2-7,CASSPPGLAGEQYF
NA,once,TRBV19,TRBJ1-2,CASSIGPRYGYTF
NA,NA,TRBV10-1,TRBJ2-1,CASSAQFSEYSYNEQFF
NA,NA,TRBV7-2,TRBJ1-6,CASSLAGTTDSPLHF
NA,NA,TRBV7-9,TRBJ2-7,CASSFYGRTYEQYF
NA,NA,TRBV4-1,TRBJ2-7,CASSQATVSSYEQYF
TRBD1,NA,TRBV19,TRBJ1-5,CASSLRDRVWVQPQHF
NA,once,TRBV19,TRBJ1-5,CASSMGRPGGSNQPQHF
TRBD1,NA,TRBV7-3,TRBJ2-1,CASSSGTGASYNEQFF
TRBD2,once,TRBV7-2,TRBJ2-7,CASSLGGGRNTYEQYF
NA,NA,TRBV6-5,TRBJ1-3,CASSDSSGNTIYF
NA,NA,TRBV9,TRBJ2-2,CASSVGVVGELFF
NA,once,TRBV5-4,TRBJ2-5,CASSLRETQYF
TRBD1,NA,TRBV7-2,TRBJ1-1,CASSRLPGGDTEAFF
NA,NA,TRBV9,TRBJ2-5,CASSSGGSSQETQYF
NA,NA,TRBV19,TRBJ1-1,CATIKNTEAFF
TRBD1,NA,TRBV14,TRBJ1-2,CASSYRDSALGYTF
NA,NA,TRBV27,TRBJ2-1,CASSLTTSSSYNEQFF
NA,NA,TRBV6-5,TRBJ2-7,CASSYRSSYEQYF
TRBD2,NA,TRBV4-1,TRBJ2-3,CASSQVTSGRGDTQYF
NA,NA,TRBV4-1,TRBJ2-5,CASSMGRLQETQYF